This entry lists 21 T cell receptor beta chains sequenced from one sample in a study of cytomegalovirus exposure and HLA in healthy donors. PCR primers comprised 60 Vbeta and 13 Jbeta primers. The repertoire was sequenced with immunoSEQ multiplex PCR; TCRdb's copy has only in-frame clones and lacks some. In the table there are around 110,000 clones, under 70% of which are singletons. The sequenced sample consisted of PBMCs. The origin of the receptors is a man aged 18 to 30 in good health and CMV-seronegative.

The V call is TRBV5-1, the J call TRBJ2-3; 14 bases map to TRBD2. Germline values: CDR1 SGHRS, CDR2 YFSETQ. This CDR3 comprises 15 residues. V shed 4 bases, J shed 6 bases, and the junction held 4 bases outside the gene matches. CDR3 loop: CASSRTSGRRDTQYF. The CDR3 bases are TGCGCCAGCAGCAGGACTAGCGGGAGGAGGGATACGCAGTATTTT.

This clone was seen a few times. The rearrangement links TRBV9 to TRBJ2-4; 9 positions agree with TRBD1. Germline CDR1 reads SGDLS; CDR2 reads YYNGEE. This CDR3 has 15 amino acids. V gave up 2 bases and J gave up 7 bases; unmatched junction bases: 7. The CDR3 reads CASSVSGTGYNIQYF. The CDR3 DNA is TGTGCCAGCAGCGTTAGTGGGACAGGGTACAACATTCAGTACTTC.

This chain connects TRBV11-2 to TRBJ2-5, with 11 bases fitting TRBD2. Germline trimming cut 1 base from V and 1 base from J; bases unmatched to any gene: 11. CDR1 is SGHAT, CDR2 FQNNGV, per germline. The CDR3 is made up of 19 amino acids. The CDR3 is CASSLGASGRPKIQETQYF. The CDR3 region has the DNA TGTGCCAGCAGCTTAGGAGCTAGCGGGAGGCCCAAAATCCAAGAGACCCAGTACTTC.

V gene TRBV23-1 combines with J gene TRBJ1-5, with D uncertain. TRBV23-1 is an open reading frame, and its role is uncertain. The V and J ends lost 4 bases and 5 bases respectively, with 15 bases between them. The CDR3 is made up of 15 amino acids. The CDR3 DNA sequence: TGCGCCAGCAGTCTGGTTTGCGGCCCCTATCAGCCCCAGCATTTT. It specifies CASSLVCGPYQPQHF.

The chain joins TRBV11-2 to TRBJ2-4; 8 nucleotides align to TRBD1. This CDR3 contains 17 residues. V lost 1 base and J lost 0; bases outside the gene matches: 5. The germline V gene encodes CDR1 SGHAT and CDR2 FQNNGV. The DNA for the CDR3 is TGTGCCAGCAGCTTAGCAACAGGGGGTTTAGCCAAAAACATTCAGTACTTC. Translation gives CASSLATGGLAKNIQYF.

This clone occurred once. This chain uses TRBV19 with TRBJ2-6; no reliable D call. Trimming removed 8 bases at V and 2 bases at J, with 7 bases between. Germline lookup yields CDR1 LNHDA and CDR2 SQIVND (reference sequence). The CDR3 contains 13 residues. CDR3 coding DNA: TGTGCCAGTGCTGGGCCTGGGGCCAACGTCCTGACTTTC. Translating it yields CASAGPGANVLTF. The whole variable domain, remainder taken from reference TRBV19 and TRBJ2-6, is DGGITQSPKYLFRKEGQNVTLSCEQNLNHDAMYWYRQDPGQGLRLIYYSQIVNDFQKGDIAEGYSVSREKKESFPLTVTSAQKNPTAFYLCASAGPGANVLTFGAGSRLTVL.

The V and J genes are TRBV2 and TRBJ1-5; TRBD1 might be the D (5 bases). The CDR3 spans 13 residues. The germline V gene has CDR1 SNHLY and CDR2 FYNNEI. The V end was cut by 3 bases, the J end by 7 bases, with 10 bases between. The CDR3 bases are TGTGCCAGCAGTGATAGCAGGGCCCAGCCCCAGCATTTT. Protein: CASSDSRAQPQHF.

The CDR3 loop reads CASSERALRLEQYF. The CDR3 DNA sequence: TGTGCCAGCAGTGAGCGCGCCTTAAGACTCGAGCAGTACTTC. The V call is TRBV2, the J call TRBJ2-7; D unclear. The ends were cut back, 3 bases at V and 6 bases at J, with 15 bases in the middle. The CDR3 totals 14 residues. The V gene's germline CDR1 is SNHLY and CDR2 FYNNEI.

The rearrangement links TRBV9 to TRBJ1-1, with unresolved D. The germline CDR1 and CDR2 sequences are SGDLS and YYNGEE. The ends were cut back, 0 bases at V and 10 bases at J, with 13 bases in the middle. This CDR3 is 13 amino acids long. DNA of the CDR3: TGTGCCAGCAGCGTAGCTCTGGAGGGCGTAGCTTTCTTT. It is translated as CASSVALEGVAFF.

The V gene is TRBV7-9, the J gene TRBJ2-7; 15 nucleotides line up with TRBD2. The ends lost 5 bases at V and 6 bases at J; junction bases unmatched: 5. Germline V gives CDR1 SEHNR, CDR2 FQNEAQ (reference sequence). This CDR3 contains 15 residues. CDR3 protein: CASSPPGLAGGEQYF. Written as DNA, the CDR3 is TGTGCCAGCAGCCCCCCGGGACTAGCGGGGGGCGAGCAGTACTTC.

This clone was picked up a small number of times. The chain combines TRBV10-2 with TRBJ2-3; D is perhaps TRBD2 (6 bases). Trimming removed 8 bases at V and 2 bases at J, with 11 bases between. The CDR3 has 13 residues. Germline CDR1 WSHSY, CDR2 SAAADI. The CDR3 region has the DNA TGCGCCAGCCAAGGGACTTTCACAGATACGCAGTATTTT. The encoded protein is CASQGTFTDTQYF.

V usage is TRBV6-1 and J usage is TRBJ1-5; 8 positions match TRBD1. The CDR3 extends over 15 amino acids. The J segment lost 3 bases and the V segment lost 3 bases, leaving 4 bases of the junction unmatched. Germline lookup yields CDR1 MNHNS and CDR2 SASEGT. The CDR3 is CASSEGTGLNQPQHF. CDR3 bases: TGTGCCAGCAGTGAGGGGACAGGCCTCAATCAGCCCCAGCATTTT.

The CDR3 protein is CASSLDRVYGYTF. CDR3 DNA: TGTGCCAGCAGCCTCGACAGGGTTTATGGCTACACCTTC. V is TRBV6-5 and J is TRBJ1-2; TRBD1 aligns across 7 bases. V shed 6 bases, J shed 5 bases, and the junction held 6 bases outside the gene matches. CDR3 length: 13 amino acids. Germline V gene lookup returns CDR1 MNHEY and CDR2 SVGAGI.

The table lists this clone with a few counts. The CDR3 region has the DNA TGCGCCAGCAAACCGGGACTAGGTCCCCCAGATACGCAGTATTTT. Protein product: CASKPGLGPPDTQYF. The V gene is TRBV10-2, the J gene TRBJ2-3, with 8 bases lining up with TRBD2. The germline CDR1 and CDR2 sequences are WSHSY and SAAADI. V shed 7 bases and J 4 bases; nucleotides not matched to a gene: 10. This CDR3 has 15 residues.

The rearrangement joins TRBV5-5 to TRBJ2-4; the match to TRBD2 covers 8 bases. In germline, CDR1 is SGHKS, CDR2 YYEKEE (reference sequence). Losses at the gene ends were 3 bases for V and 8 bases for J; bases not matched to a gene: 7. The CDR3 contains 14 residues. CDR3 sequence (DNA): TGTGCCAGCAGCTCCAGCGGGAGAGGTTACATTCAGTACTTC. Amino acid sequence: CASSSSGRGYIQYF.

The table lists this clone with a count of one. The rearrangement links TRBV15 to TRBJ2-5; 8 bases fit TRBD1. The germline CDR1 and CDR2 sequences are LNHNV and YYDKDF (reference sequence). Losses at the gene ends were 0 bases for V and 4 bases for J; bases not matched to a gene: 7. This CDR3 spans 16 amino acids. The CDR3 sequence is CATSRDLAGGGETQYF. DNA for the CDR3: TGTGCCACCAGCAGAGATCTTGCAGGGGGCGGAGAGACCCAGTACTTC.

The gene calls are TRBV7-9 and TRBJ2-2, with D possibly matching TRBD1 (7 bases). The CDR3 is made up of 17 amino acids. CDR1 is SEHNR and CDR2 is FQNEAQ in the germline V gene (reference sequence). V shed 5 bases and J shed 1 base, with 17 bases lying between them. The CDR3 DNA reads as TGTGCCAGCAGCCAAAGGGGCGGGACAGAGAACACCGGGGAGCTGTTTTTT. Its protein product is CASSQRGGTENTGELFF.

The chain joins TRBV6-6 to TRBJ2-7, with 7 positions matching TRBD2. The CDR3 is 15 amino acids. The ends lost 0 bases at V and 7 bases at J; junction bases unmatched: 9. The germline gives CDR1 MNHNY, CDR2 SVGAGI (reference sequence). The CDR3 sequence: CASSYSLSREEEQYF. CDR3 coding DNA: TGTGCCAGCAGTTACTCTCTCTCCCGGGAGGAAGAGCAGTACTTC.

V usage is TRBV7-9 and J usage is TRBJ1-5; TRBD1 aligns across 9 bases. Losses at the gene ends were 1 base for V and 7 bases for J; bases not matched to a gene: 5. Germline-derived CDR1 and CDR2 are SEHNR and FQNEAQ (reference sequence). The CDR3 covers 15 residues. The CDR3 bases are TGTGCCAGCAGCTTAGGTGGGGACAGGGAGCAGCCCCAGCATTTT. Protein: CASSLGGDREQPQHF.

This clone has more than one count but fewer than ten. The rearrangement joins TRBV5-1 to TRBJ2-6, with 9 bases matching TRBD1. Germline CDR1 SGHRS, CDR2 YFSETQ. Germline trimming cut 4 bases from V and 0 bases from J; bases unmatched to any gene: 2. This CDR3 has 16 amino acids. The CDR3 spells CASSGTGFSGANVLTF. The CDR3 DNA is TGCGCCAGCAGCGGGACAGGGTTCTCTGGGGCCAACGTCCTGACTTTC.

This chain links TRBV7-3 with TRBJ1-2, with 9 bases lining up with TRBD1. This CDR3 has 14 amino acids. The germline V gene has CDR1 SGHTA and CDR2 FQGTGA. Trimming took 8 bases from V and 2 from J; bases not matched to a gene: 6. CDR3 residues: CASGPGTGNYGYTF. Written as DNA, the CDR3 is TGTGCCAGCGGACCCGGGACAGGGAACTATGGCTACACCTTC. Drawing the rest from reference TRBV7-3 and TRBJ1-2, the complete variable domain is GAGVSQTPSNKVTEKGKYVELRCDPISGHTALYWYRQSLGQGPEFLIYFQGTGAADDSGLPNDRFFAVRPEGSVSTLKIQRTERGDSAVYLCASGPGTGNYGYTFGSGTRLTVV.